This TCR beta chain was obtained from a study of blood T cell repertoires in COVID-19. Study context: Italy, Spain and the United States were the sources of the convalescent and acute COVID-19 samples. Nucleic acid was either cDNA or gDNA, and it came from T cells, B-cell-depleted T cells, or PBMCs.

Germline trimming cut 5 bases from V and 7 bases from J; bases unmatched to any gene: 6. The V gene's germline CDR1 is SNHLY and CDR2 FYNNEI. The CDR3 covers 14 residues. In the study's own analysis: For nucleated cells, counts were estimated from reference gene primer amplification. Some clones are missing from TCRdb's copy, which holds only in-frame ones; the method was immunoSEQ multiplex PCR. The D gene and trimming were derived from the DNA, and the V and J assignments and clone size from that table. The sample lists around 150,000 clones; 70% to 85% were seen once. The chain links TRBV2 to TRBJ1-4; TRBD1 matches at 8 bases. The sample taken for sequencing was peripheral blood. The clonotype comes from a woman over 75 in a cohort sampled during active or convalescent COVID-19. CDR3: CASSLRQGIEKLFF. In DNA form, the CDR3 reads TGTGCCAGCAGTCTTCGACAGGGGATTGAAAAACTGTTTTTT.